This T cell receptor beta chain was recovered during a study of blood T cell repertoires in COVID-19. V was trimmed by 4 bases and J by 1 base, leaving 7 bases between them. Germline CDR1 LNHDA, CDR2 SQIVND (reference sequence). The CDR3 length is 13 residues. The repertoire was sequenced with immunoSEQ multiplex PCR; TCRdb's copy has only in-frame clones and lacks some. This table has 200,000 to 300,000 clones, roughly 86% appearing once. The chain combines TRBV19 with TRBJ1-1; D is uncertain. This receptor was taken from a woman aged 18-29 years who had recovered from COVID-19. Source material: PBMCs or T cells enriched from blood (not recorded which). CDR3 nucleotide sequence: TGTGCCAGTAGTACAGTTCCGAACACTGAAGCTTTCTTT. The encoded protein is CASSTVPNTEAFF.